This T cell receptor (beta chain) was recorded in a study of shared clonotypes between healthy human individuals (dated by TCRdb to 2018 to 2021). Study-level background: A few men and a couple of women, aged 18 to 49 years, made up the cohort. To increase sequencing depth and limit assay-specific biases, TCR repertoire library preparation and sequencing were carried out by different laboratories using diverse techniques. To estimate repertoire size and how much clonotype sharing occurs between individuals, the study deeply sequenced the blood TCR repertoires of a handful of healthy adults. Each donor's leukapheresis produced roughly between about 0.8 and 8.9 billion PBMCs. General conclusions and limits of the study: Sampling was limited to blood, and TCR repertoires in tissue likely differ from TCR repertoires in blood. Because the study included only a small number of donors, the genetic and exposure-history diversity represented was limited. Based on pairwise subsampling, the degree of clonotype sharing among donors was expected to be affected by sequencing depth.

The donors were healthy, HIV-negative adults with no recently reported acute infections or vaccinations. Only Caucasian adults living in Nashville, Tennessee, USA were represented among the donors. For unsorted samples, tens of millions of PBMCs were counted, and genomic DNA was extracted using the QIAamp DNA Blood Mini kit. After blood collection by leukapheresis, PBMCs were isolated using Ficoll-Histopaque density gradient centrifugation and then cryopreserved in the vapor phase of liquid nitrogen. CDR1 is given as SEHNR and CDR2 as FQNEAQ, both from the germline V gene (reference sequence). Its CDR3 holds 11 amino acids, cysteine through phenylalanine. Only the CDR3 portion is preserved as DNA: 33 bases, with reading frame beginning at the first base. As concerns this clone: This receptor's antigen is unknown. No much larger clone exists at a distance of one base, and base qualities are not known.

Using the deep immunoSEQ assay, multiplex PCR amplified TCR CDR3 regions from genomic DNA. For each cell subset, the extracted genomic DNA was distributed evenly across all wells of several immunoSEQ 96-well plates, and each plate served as one replicate. Each replicate PCR for unsorted PBMC received about 300 ng genomic DNA, equal to about 30,000 T cell genomes. Ten immunoSEQ deep assay plates were used to sequence the unsorted PBMC genomic DNA. Purified libraries were quantified with a Qubit 3.0 fluorometer, sized on a Bioanalyzer 2100, and re-quantified with the KAPA Library Quantification kit. A separate single-read 150-cycle Illumina NextSeq 550 flow cell was used to sequence each immunoSEQ 96-well plate. Processing in the source paper ran as follows. Because the immunoSEQ output included only junctional sequences and no quality scores, the filtering could not be the same as the filtering used for full-length reads. Sequences were annotated with PyIR, a Python wrapper for IgBLAST v1.9, using IMGT germline references to assign V/J genes and CDR3. Reads were filtered out if the reads had weak V/J assignments (E-value above 1e-6), no CDR3, stop codons, out-of-frame junctions, or ambiguous translated residues. V3J clonotypes were defined as sequences sharing an identical inferred V gene, J gene, and CDR3 amino acid sequence. Percentage overlap between repertoires was calculated by dividing the number of shared unique clonotypes by the size of the smaller repertoire. Richness of each repertoire was evaluated using RTK rarefaction, the Chao1 estimator, and Recon v2.1 estimates of unobserved clonotypes. The source is immuneACCESS, and TCRdb retained only in-frame sequences with V and J called. Part of the clones is not carried over; for the studies checked, unresolved V genes explain less than half of this, and the remainder is unexplained. The V and J calls and clone size come from that table; D and trimming were worked out from the DNA. In all, the sample holds approximately 460,000 clones, and roughly 80% of those were seen once. The top ten clones comprise around 11% of the sample.

The receptor was derived from a woman aged 40-49 years in good health. Some clones in this sample may be carry-over from other donors' samples. Input material: PBMCs. The V and J segments used are TRBV7-9 and TRBJ2-1; the D segment may tentatively be TRBD1 or TRBD2, each giving 5 matched bases. The DNA sequence follows: TGTGGGGGGAGCTCCTACAATGAGCAGTTCTTC. Its translation reads: CGGSSYNEQFF.